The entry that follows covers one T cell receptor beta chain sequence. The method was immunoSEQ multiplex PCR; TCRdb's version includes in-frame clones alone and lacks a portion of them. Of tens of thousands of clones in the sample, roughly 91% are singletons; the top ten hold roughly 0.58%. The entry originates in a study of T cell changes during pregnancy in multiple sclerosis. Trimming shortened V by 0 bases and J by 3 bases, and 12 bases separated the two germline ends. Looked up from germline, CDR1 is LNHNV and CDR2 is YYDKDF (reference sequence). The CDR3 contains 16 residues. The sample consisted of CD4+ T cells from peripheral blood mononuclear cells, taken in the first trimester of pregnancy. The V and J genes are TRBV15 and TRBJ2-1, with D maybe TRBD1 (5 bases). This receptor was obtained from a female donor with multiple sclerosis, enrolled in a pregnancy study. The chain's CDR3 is CATSREGAVRYNEQFF. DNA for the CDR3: TGTGCCACCAGCAGAGAAGGGGCAGTCCGCTACAATGAGCAGTTCTTC.